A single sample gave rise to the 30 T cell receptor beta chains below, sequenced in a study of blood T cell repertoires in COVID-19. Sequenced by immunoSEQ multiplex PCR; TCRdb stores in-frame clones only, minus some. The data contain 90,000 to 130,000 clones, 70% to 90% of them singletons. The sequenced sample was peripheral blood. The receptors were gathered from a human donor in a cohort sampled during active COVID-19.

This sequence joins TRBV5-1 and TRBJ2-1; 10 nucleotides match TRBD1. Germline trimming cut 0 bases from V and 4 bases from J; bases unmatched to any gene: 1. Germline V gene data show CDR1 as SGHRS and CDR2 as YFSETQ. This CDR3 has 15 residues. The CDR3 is CASSLEGQGYNEQFF. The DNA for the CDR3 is TGCGCCAGCAGCTTGGAGGGACAGGGGTACAATGAGCAGTTCTTC.

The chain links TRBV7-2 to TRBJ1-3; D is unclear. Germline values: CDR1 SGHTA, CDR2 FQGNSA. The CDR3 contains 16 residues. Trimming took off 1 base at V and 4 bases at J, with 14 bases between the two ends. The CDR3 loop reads CASSLGPPGFGNTIYF. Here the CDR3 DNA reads TGTGCCAGCAGCTTAGGGCCCCCGGGGTTCGGAAACACCATATATTTT.

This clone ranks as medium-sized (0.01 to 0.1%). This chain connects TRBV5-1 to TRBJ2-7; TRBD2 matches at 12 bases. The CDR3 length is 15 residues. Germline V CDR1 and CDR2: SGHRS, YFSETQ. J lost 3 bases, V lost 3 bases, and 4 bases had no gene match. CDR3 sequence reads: CASSSRTSGIYEQYF. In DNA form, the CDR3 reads TGCGCCAGCAGCTCTAGGACTAGCGGGATCTACGAGCAGTACTTC.

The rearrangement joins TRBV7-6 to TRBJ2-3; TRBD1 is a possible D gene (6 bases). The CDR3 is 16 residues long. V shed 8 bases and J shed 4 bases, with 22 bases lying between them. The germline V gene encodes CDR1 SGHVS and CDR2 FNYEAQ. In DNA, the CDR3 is TGTGCCAGCTCCTCCTCGATGGGACATCGGTCAGATACGCAGTATTTT. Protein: CASSSSMGHRSDTQYF.

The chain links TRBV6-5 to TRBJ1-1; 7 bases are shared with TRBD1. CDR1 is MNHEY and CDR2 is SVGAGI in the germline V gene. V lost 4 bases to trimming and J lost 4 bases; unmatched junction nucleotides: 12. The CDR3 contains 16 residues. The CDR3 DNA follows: TGTGCCAGCAGTTCCCAGGGTAAGGGGGCGGCCACTGAAGCTTTCTTT. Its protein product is CASSSQGKGAATEAFF.

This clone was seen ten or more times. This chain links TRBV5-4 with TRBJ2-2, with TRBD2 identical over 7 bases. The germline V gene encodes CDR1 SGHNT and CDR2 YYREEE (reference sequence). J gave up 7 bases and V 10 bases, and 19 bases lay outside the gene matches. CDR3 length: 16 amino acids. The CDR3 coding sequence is TGTGCCCCCGGAAGGAAGCGGGAAGGGAAGGACGGGGAGCTGTTTTTT. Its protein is CAPGRKREGKDGELFF.

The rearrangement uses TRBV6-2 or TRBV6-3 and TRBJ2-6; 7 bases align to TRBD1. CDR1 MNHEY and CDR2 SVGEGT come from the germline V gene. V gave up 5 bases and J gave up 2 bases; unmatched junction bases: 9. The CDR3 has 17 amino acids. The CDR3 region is CASSLQGLLPGANVLTF. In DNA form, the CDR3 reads TGTGCCAGCAGTCTACAGGGGCTCCTGCCTGGGGCCAACGTCCTGACTTTC.

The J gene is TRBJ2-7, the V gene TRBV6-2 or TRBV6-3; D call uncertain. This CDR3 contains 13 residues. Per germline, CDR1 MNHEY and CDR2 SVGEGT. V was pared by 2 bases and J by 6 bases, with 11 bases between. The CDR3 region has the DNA TGTGCCAGCAGTTACAGGTCCGGCGGCGAGCAGTACTTC. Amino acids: CASSYRSGGEQYF.

For the CDR3, the DNA is TGTGCCAGCAGCTTGGACCGGTTTTCGGATACGCAGTATTTT. This translates into CASSLDRFSDTQYF. The chain links TRBV5-4 to TRBJ2-3; no clear D gene. Trimming cost V 0 bases and J 6 bases, with 11 bases left between them. Germline-derived CDR1 and CDR2 are SGHNT and YYREEE (reference sequence). The CDR3 is made up of 14 amino acids.

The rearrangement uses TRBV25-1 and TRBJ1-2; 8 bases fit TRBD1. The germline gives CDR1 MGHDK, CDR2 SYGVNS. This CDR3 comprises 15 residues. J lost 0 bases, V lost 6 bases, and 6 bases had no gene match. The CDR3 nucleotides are TGTGCCAGCAGCAAGACAGGGGAAGCTAACTATGGCTACACCTTC. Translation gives CASSKTGEANYGYTF.

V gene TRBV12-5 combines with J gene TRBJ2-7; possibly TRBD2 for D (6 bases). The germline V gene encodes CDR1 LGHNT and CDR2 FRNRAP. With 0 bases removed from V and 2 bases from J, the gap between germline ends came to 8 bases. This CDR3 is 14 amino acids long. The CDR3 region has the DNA TGTGCTAGTGGTTTGGTCGCGGGGACCTACGAGCAGTACTTC. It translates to CASGLVAGTYEQYF.

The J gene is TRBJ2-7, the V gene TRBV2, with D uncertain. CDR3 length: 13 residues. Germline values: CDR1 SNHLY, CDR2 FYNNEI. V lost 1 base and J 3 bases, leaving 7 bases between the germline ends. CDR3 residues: CASSEDIYYEQYF. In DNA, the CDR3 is TGTGCCAGCAGTGAAGACATATACTACGAGCAGTACTTC.

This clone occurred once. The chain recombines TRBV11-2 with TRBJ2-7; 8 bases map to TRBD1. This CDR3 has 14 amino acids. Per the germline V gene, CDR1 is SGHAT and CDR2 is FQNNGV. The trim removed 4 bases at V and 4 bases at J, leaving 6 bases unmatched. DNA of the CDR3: TGTGCCAGCAGCTCTCGGACAGGGAGGTACGAGCAGTACTTC. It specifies CASSSRTGRYEQYF.

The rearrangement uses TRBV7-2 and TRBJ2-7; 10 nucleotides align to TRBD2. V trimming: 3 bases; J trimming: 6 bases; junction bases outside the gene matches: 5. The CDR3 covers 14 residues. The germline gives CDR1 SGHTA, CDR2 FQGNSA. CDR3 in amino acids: CASSLASGRAEQYF. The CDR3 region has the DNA TGTGCCAGCAGCTTGGCCAGCGGGAGGGCCGAGCAGTACTTC.

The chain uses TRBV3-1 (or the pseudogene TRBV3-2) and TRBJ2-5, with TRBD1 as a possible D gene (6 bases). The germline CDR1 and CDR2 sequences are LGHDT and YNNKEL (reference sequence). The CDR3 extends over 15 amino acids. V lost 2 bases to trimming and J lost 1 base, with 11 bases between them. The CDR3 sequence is CASSQRFRGQETQYF. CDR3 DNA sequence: TGTGCCAGCAGCCAACGTTTCAGGGGCCAAGAGACCCAGTACTTC.

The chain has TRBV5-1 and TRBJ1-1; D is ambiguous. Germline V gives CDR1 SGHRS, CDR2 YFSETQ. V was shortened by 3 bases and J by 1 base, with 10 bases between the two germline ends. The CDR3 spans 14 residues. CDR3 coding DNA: TGCGCCAGCAGCTACTCGAATGGGAACACTGAAGCTTTCTTT. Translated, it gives CASSYSNGNTEAFF.

Written as DNA, the CDR3 is TGTGCCAGCTCACCACTAAACAGCGGGGCCCTCTTCCCGTTCTTC. Protein: CASSPLNSGALFPFF. The chain uses TRBV18 and TRBJ2-1; 7 bases align to TRBD2. The CDR3 is 15 residues long. The J segment lost 15 bases and the V segment lost 1 base, leaving 15 bases of the junction unmatched. Germline assignment: CDR1 KGHSH and CDR2 LQKENI.

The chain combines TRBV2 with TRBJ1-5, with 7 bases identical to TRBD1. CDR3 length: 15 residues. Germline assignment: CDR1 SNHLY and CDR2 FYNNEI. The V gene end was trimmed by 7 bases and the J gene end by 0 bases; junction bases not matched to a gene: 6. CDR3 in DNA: TGTGCCAGCACTAGGGACAGATATAGCAATCAGCCCCAGCATTTT. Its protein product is CASTRDRYSNQPQHF.

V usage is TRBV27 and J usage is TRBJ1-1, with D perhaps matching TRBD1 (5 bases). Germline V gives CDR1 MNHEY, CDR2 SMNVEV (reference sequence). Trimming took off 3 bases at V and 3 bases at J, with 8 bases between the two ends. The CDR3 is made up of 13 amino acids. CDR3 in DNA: TGTGCCAGCAGTTTGGGGGGAGACACTGAAGCTTTCTTT. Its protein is CASSLGGDTEAFF.

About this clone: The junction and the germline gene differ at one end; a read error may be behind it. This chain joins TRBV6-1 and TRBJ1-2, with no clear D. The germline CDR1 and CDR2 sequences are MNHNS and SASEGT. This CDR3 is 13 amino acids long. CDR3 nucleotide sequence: TGTGCCAGCAGTCAAGCGACAATCTATGGCTACACCTTC. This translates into CASSQATIYGYTF.

The CDR3 is CASSLSGRATEAFF. For the CDR3, the DNA is TGCGCCAGCAGCTTGAGTGGCAGGGCCACTGAAGCTTTCTTT. The chain uses TRBV5-1 and TRBJ1-1; D possibly corresponds to TRBD1 (5 bases). Trimming stripped 1 base from V and 4 bases from J, with 11 bases between. Germline lookup yields CDR1 SGHRS and CDR2 YFSETQ. The CDR3 spans 14 residues. The complete variable domain, with remaining parts taken from reference TRBV5-1 and TRBJ1-1, reads KAGVTQTPRYLIKTRGQQVTLSCSPISGHRSVSWYQQTPGQGLQFLFEYFSETQRNKGNFPGRFSGRQFSNSRSEMNVSTLELGDSALYLCASSLSGRATEAFFGQGTRLTVV.

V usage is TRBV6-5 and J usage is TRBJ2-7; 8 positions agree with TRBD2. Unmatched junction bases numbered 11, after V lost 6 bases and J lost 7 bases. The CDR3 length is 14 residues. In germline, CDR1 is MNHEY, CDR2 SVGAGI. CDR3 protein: CASREVAGGREQYF. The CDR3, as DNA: TGTGCCAGCAGGGAGGTTGCGGGAGGACGTGAGCAGTACTTC.

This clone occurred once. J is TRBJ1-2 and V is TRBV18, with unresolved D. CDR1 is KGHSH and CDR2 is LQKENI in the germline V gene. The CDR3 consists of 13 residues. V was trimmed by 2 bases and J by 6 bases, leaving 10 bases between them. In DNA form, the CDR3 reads TGTGCCAGCTCACCATGGGCATCGGATGGCTACACCTTC. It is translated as CASSPWASDGYTF. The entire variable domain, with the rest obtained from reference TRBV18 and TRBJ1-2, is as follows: NAGVMQNPRHLVRRRGQEARLRCSPMKGHSHVYWYRQLPEEGLKFMVYLQKENIIDESGMPKERFSAEFPKEGPSILRIQQVVRGDSAAYFCASSPWASDGYTFGSGTRLTVV.

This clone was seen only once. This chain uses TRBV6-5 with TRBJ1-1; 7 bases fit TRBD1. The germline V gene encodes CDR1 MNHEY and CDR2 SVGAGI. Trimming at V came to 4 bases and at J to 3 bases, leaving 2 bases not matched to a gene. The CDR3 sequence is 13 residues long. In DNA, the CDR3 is TGTGCCAGCAGTTCTGACAGGGACACTGAAGCTTTCTTT. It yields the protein CASSSDRDTEAFF.

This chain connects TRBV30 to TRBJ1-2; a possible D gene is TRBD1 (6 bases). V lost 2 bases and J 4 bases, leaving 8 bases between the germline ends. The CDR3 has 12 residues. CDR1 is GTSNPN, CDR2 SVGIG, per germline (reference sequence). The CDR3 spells CAWSQQGYGYTF. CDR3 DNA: TGTGCCTGGAGTCAACAGGGCTATGGCTACACCTTC. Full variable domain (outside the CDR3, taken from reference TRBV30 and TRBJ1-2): SQTIHQWPATLVQPVGSPLSLECTVEGTSNPNLYWYRQAAGRGLQLLFYSVGIGQISSEVPQNLSASRPQDRQFILSSKKLLLSDSGFYLCAWSQQGYGYTFGSGTRLTVV.

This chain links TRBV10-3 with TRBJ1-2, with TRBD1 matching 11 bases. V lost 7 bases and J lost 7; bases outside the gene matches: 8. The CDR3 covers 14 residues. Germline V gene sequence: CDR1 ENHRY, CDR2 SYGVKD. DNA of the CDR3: TGTGCCATCACCCTCGGACAGGGGGCGCGTGGCTACACCTTC. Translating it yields CAITLGQGARGYTF.

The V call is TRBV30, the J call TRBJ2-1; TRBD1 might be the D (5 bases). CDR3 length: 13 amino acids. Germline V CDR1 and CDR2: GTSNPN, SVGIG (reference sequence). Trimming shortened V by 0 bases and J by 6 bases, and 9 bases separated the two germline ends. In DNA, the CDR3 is TGTGCCTGGAGTGTAGGGGAAATCAATGAGCAGTTCTTC. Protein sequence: CAWSVGEINEQFF. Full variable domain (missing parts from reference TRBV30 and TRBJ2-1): SQTIHQWPATLVQPVGSPLSLECTVEGTSNPNLYWYRQAAGRGLQLLFYSVGIGQISSEVPQNLSASRPQDRQFILSSKKLLLSDSGFYLCAWSVGEINEQFFGPGTRLTVL.

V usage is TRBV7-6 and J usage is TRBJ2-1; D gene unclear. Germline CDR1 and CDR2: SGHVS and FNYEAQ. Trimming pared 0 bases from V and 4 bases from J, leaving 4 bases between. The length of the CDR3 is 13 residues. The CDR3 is CASSLAEYNEQFF. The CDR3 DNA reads TGTGCCAGCAGCTTAGCGGAGTACAATGAGCAGTTCTTC.

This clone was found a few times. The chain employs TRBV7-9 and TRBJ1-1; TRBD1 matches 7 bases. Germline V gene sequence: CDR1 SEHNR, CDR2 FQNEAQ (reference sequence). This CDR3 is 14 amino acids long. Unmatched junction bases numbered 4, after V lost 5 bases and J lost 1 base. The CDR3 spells CASSEQGKNTEAFF. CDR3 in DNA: TGTGCCAGCAGCGAACAGGGGAAGAACACTGAAGCTTTCTTT. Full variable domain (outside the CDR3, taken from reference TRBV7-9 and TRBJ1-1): DTGVSQNPRHKITKRGQNVTFRCDPISEHNRLYWYRQTLGQGPEFLTYFQNEAQLEKSRLLSDRFSAERPKGSFSTLEIQRTEQGDSAMYLCASSEQGKNTEAFFGQGTRLTVV.

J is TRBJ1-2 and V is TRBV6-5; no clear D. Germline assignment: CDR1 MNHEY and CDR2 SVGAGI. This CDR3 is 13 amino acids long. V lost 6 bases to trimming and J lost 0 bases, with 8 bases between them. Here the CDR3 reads CASRKTANYGYTF. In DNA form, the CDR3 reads TGTGCCAGCAGAAAAACAGCTAACTATGGCTACACCTTC.